These T cell receptor beta chains were read from a single sample in a study of CD8+ T cells in alopecia areata. Sequenced by immunoSEQ multiplex PCR; TCRdb stores in-frame clones only, minus some. The sample carries approximately 210,000 clones, approximately 56% recorded once. The sample was CD4+ T cells sorted from blood, taken at week 4, from a patient treated with tofacitinib. The receptors derive from a human donor with alopecia areata. The CDR3 runs from the conserved cysteine through the conserved F or W. D genes are given only for firm matches. Clone size appears in some rows only: once, few, many, or a class for an expanded clone.

v_gene	abundance	j_gene	d_gene	CDR3nt	CDR3aa
TRBV11-2	.	TRBJ2-7	TRBD1	TGTGCCAGCAGCTTAGTGGGACAGGGACACTACGAGCAGTACTTC	CASSLVGQGHYEQYF
TRBV23-1	.	TRBJ1-2	.	TGCGCCAGCAGTCACTGGGGAAACTATGGCTACACCTTC	CASSHWGNYGYTF
TRBV29-1	.	TRBJ2-1	TRBD2	TGCAGCGCCTCCCCAAGGCTAGCGGCCGATGCGGGGCAGTTCTTC	CSASPRLAADAGQFF
TRBV5-1	.	TRBJ2-1	.	TGCGCCAGCAGCCACTCGACTAGTTCCTACAATGAGCAGTTCTTC	CASSHSTSSYNEQFF
TRBV29-1	.	TRBJ1-1	TRBD1	TGCAGCGTAACCGGGACAGTGAACACTGAAGCTTTCTTT	CSVTGTVNTEAFF
TRBV27	.	TRBJ2-7	TRBD1	TGTGCCAGCAGTCCCGACAGGGGATCCAACGAGCAGTACTTC	CASSPDRGSNEQYF
TRBV29-1	few	TRBJ2-1	.	TGCAGCATTGGGTGGTTAAGCTCCTACAATGAGCAGTTCTTC	CSIGWLSSYNEQFF
TRBV29-1	.	TRBJ1-2	TRBD1	TGCAGCGTCAAGGACAGGGGTGGCTATGGCTACACCTTC	CSVKDRGGYGYTF
TRBV11-3	.	TRBJ2-5	TRBD2	TGTGCCAGCAGCGCTAGCGGGGGTGAGACCCAGTACTTC	CASSASGGETQYF
TRBV5-1	.	TRBJ2-3	.	TGCGCCAGCAGCCCCTCCGCAGATACGCAGTATTTT	CASSPSADTQYF
TRBV9	.	TRBJ2-7	.	TGTGCCAGCAGCGTAGAATGGGGCACGACCTACGAGCAGTACTTC	CASSVEWGTTYEQYF
TRBV5-4	.	TRBJ2-2	.	TGTGCCAGCAGCTTGAGTCTTCACACCGGGGAGCTGTTTTTT	CASSLSLHTGELFF
TRBV5-1	.	TRBJ2-5	TRBD2	TGCGCCAGCAGCTTGGCAAGCGGGGGAGGAGAGACCCAGTACTTC	CASSLASGGGETQYF
TRBV6-5	.	TRBJ1-5	.	TGTGCCAGCAGAAGCAAGGCACGTCAGCCCCAGCATTTT	CASRSKARQPQHF
TRBV7-2	few	TRBJ1-4	.	TGTGCCAGCAGCTTTGGGGGGACGGATGAAAAACTGTTTTTT	CASSFGGTDEKLFF
TRBV15	once	TRBJ2-5	.	TGTGCCACCAGCAGGGGAGGAGAGACCCAGTACTTC	CATSRGGETQYF
TRBV13	many	TRBJ1-5	.	TGTGCCAGCAGCTTAGGAGGACAGCAGATACAGCCCCAGCATTTT	CASSLGGQQIQPQHF
TRBV29-1	.	TRBJ2-2	TRBD1	TGCAGCGTTGGACAGGGAAGAACCGGGGAGCTGTTTTTT	CSVGQGRTGELFF
TRBV10-3	.	TRBJ1-2	.	TGTGCCATCAGTGAGTCGGTGGAATTGCAGGGCTACACCTTC	CAISESVELQGYTF
TRBV29-1	.	TRBJ2-5	TRBD2	TGCAGCGTTATACTAGCGGGGGTGGAGACCCAGTACTTC	CSVILAGVETQYF
TRBV5-4	few	TRBJ1-3	TRBD1	TGTGCCAGCAGCTTGACAGGGGAGGACACCATATATTTT	CASSLTGEDTIYF
TRBV7-2	few	TRBJ2-1	TRBD2	TGTGCCAGCAGCTCGACTAGCTATGAGCAGTTCTTC	CASSSTSYEQFF
TRBV29-1	few	TRBJ1-2	.	TGCAGCATCGAGACGGACCAAAACCACTATGGCTACACCTTC	CSIETDQNHYGYTF
TRBV4-1	.	TRBJ2-3	TRBD1	TGCGCCAGCAGCGGACAGGGGAACGCAGATACGCAGTATTTT	CASSGQGNADTQYF
TRBV7-9	few	TRBJ2-6	TRBD2	TGTGCCAGCAGCCCGGGACTAGCGGGGGGCCAGGCTGGGGCCAACGTCCTGACTTTC	CASSPGLAGGQAGANVLTF
TRBV7-3	.	TRBJ1-1	.	TGTGCCAGCAGCGGGACGACCTACACGGAAGCTTTCTTT	CASSGTTYTEAFF
TRBV4-1	once	TRBJ2-3	TRBD2	TGCGCCAGCAGCCAAGTAATTGTCCGGGGGGGCCCAGATACGCAGTATTTT	CASSQVIVRGGPDTQYF
TRBV5-6	once	TRBJ1-2	.	TGTGCCAGCAGCCCCCCGGGACGCCGACCCTATGGCTACACCTTC	CASSPPGRRPYGYTF
TRBV5-1	.	TRBJ1-1	TRBD1	TGCGCCAGCAGCTCGGGGGACAGAATGAACACTGAAGCTTTCTTT	CASSSGDRMNTEAFF
TRBV19	.	TRBJ2-1	.	TGTGCCAGTAGTATGGGGAGCGGCGAGCAGTTCTTC	CASSMGSGEQFF
TRBV18	.	TRBJ1-5	TRBD1	TGTGCCAGCTCATCGACAGGGATTAATCAGCCCCAGCATTTT	CASSSTGINQPQHF
TRBV11-2	.	TRBJ2-5	TRBD2	TGTGCCAGCAGCTTAGTCCTAGCGGGGCAAGAGACCCAGTACTTC	CASSLVLAGQETQYF
TRBV30	.	TRBJ1-1	.	TGTGCCTGGAATGGCAGGGCTAACACTGAAGCTTTCTTT	CAWNGRANTEAFF
TRBV30	.	TRBJ1-4	TRBD1	TGTGCCTGGAGTCAACAGGGGGCATTTGAAAAACTGTTTTTT	CAWSQQGAFEKLFF
TRBV30	.	TRBJ1-2	.	TGTGCCTGGAGGAATCCGGGAAACTATGGCTACACCTTC	CAWRNPGNYGYTF
TRBV15	.	TRBJ2-1	TRBD1	TGTGCCACCAGCACTTACAGGGGGCTGCCCGGTGAGCAGTTCTTC	CATSTYRGLPGEQFF
TRBV7-8	.	TRBJ2-7	.	TGTGCCAGCAGCTTAGAAGGTCGGACGTACTCCTACGAGCAGTACTTC	CASSLEGRTYSYEQYF
TRBV27	once	TRBJ1-2	.	TGTGCCAGCAGTTTCTCAGGGAGGGTACGCTATGGCTACACCTTC	CASSFSGRVRYGYTF
TRBV5-1	.	TRBJ1-4	TRBD1	TGCGCCAGCTCTCCGGGACAGAGCAATGAAAAACTGTTTTTT	CASSPGQSNEKLFF
TRBV30	.	TRBJ2-7	.	TGTGCCTGGAGTGTAGCCAGGTACGAGCAGTACTTC	CAWSVARYEQYF
TRBV30	once	TRBJ2-7	TRBD2	TGTGCCTGGATCCTCCTTTCGGGACTAGGCTCCTACGAGCAGTACTTC	CAWILLSGLGSYEQYF
TRBV30	.	TRBJ2-4	.	TGTGCCTGGAGCGTCGGTGCTCCCAAAAACATTCAGTACTTC	CAWSVGAPKNIQYF
TRBV29-1	few	TRBJ2-7	.	TGCAGCGTAACCGTGTGGCCCTCCTACGAGCAGTACTTC	CSVTVWPSYEQYF
TRBV13	.	TRBJ2-1	TRBD2	TGTGCCAGCAGCTTGACAGGGTGGGAGCGGGGGGCAACCTACTCCTACAATGAGCAGTTCTTC	CASSLTGWERGATYSYNEQFF
TRBV5-1	.	TRBJ2-3	.	TGCGCCAGCAGGGGGGTTACTAGCACAGATACGCAGTATTTT	CASRGVTSTDTQYF
TRBV30	.	TRBJ1-2	TRBD1	TGTGCCTGGAGTCCAGGGACAGGGGGTGCGGGCTACACCTTC	CAWSPGTGGAGYTF
TRBV30	.	TRBJ2-1	TRBD1	TGTGCCTGGTCCCTCAGGGGGTATACCTACAATGAGCAGTTCTTC	CAWSLRGYTYNEQFF
TRBV7-9	.	TRBJ1-5	.	TGTGCCAGCAGCCCACACCGAGGGGAGGATTTT	CASSPHRGEDF
TRBV4-2	.	TRBJ2-5	.	TGTGCCAGCAGCCAAGATCGGACGGAAGAGACCCAGTACTTC	CASSQDRTEETQYF
TRBV29-1	.	TRBJ1-5	.	TGCAGCGTTGCCGGGACTTCGGGCAATCAGCCCCAGCATTTT	CSVAGTSGNQPQHF